These 21 T cell receptor beta chains were all obtained from the same sample, sequenced in a study of cytomegalovirus exposure and HLA in healthy donors. A multiplex PCR was run with 60 Vbeta primers and 13 Jbeta primers. The protocol was immunoSEQ multiplex PCR, while the TCRdb copy is restricted to in-frame clones and leaves out a portion. The table records approximately 83,000 clones, 80% of them present only once. Sequenced input: PBMCs. Every receptor here comes from a man in his late teens or twenties in good health and CMV-seronegative.

The count of this clone is one. The chain links TRBV7-8 to TRBJ2-2; D may be TRBD1 (5 bases). The V and J ends lost 4 bases and 7 bases respectively, with 13 bases between them. Germline V gene lookup returns CDR1 SGHVS and CDR2 FQNEAQ. This CDR3 has 14 residues. CDR3 loop: CASSSGLDGGELFF. The CDR3 DNA follows: TGTGCCAGCAGCTCAGGGCTGGACGGCGGGGAGCTGTTTTTT.

CDR3 sequence (DNA): TGTGCCAGCAGCTCTACTTTTGAGAAAGGGGGCAAAGGAAACACCATATATTTT. Translated: CASSSTFEKGGKGNTIYF. V gene TRBV7-6 combines with J gene TRBJ1-3, with TRBD1 matching over 7 bases. Germline V CDR1 and CDR2: SGHVS, FNYEAQ. The V and J ends lost 4 bases and 4 bases, in that order; junction bases with no gene match: 16. This CDR3 contains 18 residues.

This clone was seen a few times. CDR3 bases: TGTGCCAGCAGCTTGGCGGGACAGGGGTTCTCCAATCAGCCCCAGCATTTT. This sequence encodes CASSLAGQGFSNQPQHF. The V gene is TRBV5-6, the J gene TRBJ1-5; 10 bases are shared with TRBD1. The CDR3 is 17 amino acids. Germline V lookup: CDR1 SGHDT, CDR2 YYEEEE. The V gene end was trimmed by 0 bases and the J gene end by 3 bases; junction bases not matched to a gene: 6.

J is TRBJ1-2 and V is TRBV11-2, with D hard to call. This CDR3 region has 15 residues. The ends were cut back, 5 bases at V and 4 bases at J, with 17 bases in the middle. Germline values: CDR1 SGHAT, CDR2 FQNNGV. DNA of the CDR3: TGTGCCAGCAGCCTACGGGAGGGCAGGCTCTATGGCTACACCTTC. Amino acid sequence: CASSLREGRLYGYTF.

V usage is TRBV7-3 and J usage is TRBJ2-3, with TRBD2 matching 10 bases. This CDR3 has 16 residues. Unmatched junction bases numbered 6, after V lost 4 bases and J lost 2 bases. Germline CDR1 SGHTA, CDR2 FQGTGA. The CDR3 nucleotides are TGTGCCAGCAGCTCAAAAAGCGGGGGGGCCACAGATACGCAGTATTTT. Protein: CASSSKSGGATDTQYF.

This clone has a handful of counts. Here the CDR3 DNA reads TGTGCCAGCAGCAAAACTTTGCTAACTAGCTCCGTGGAGCAGTACTTC. It translates to CASSKTLLTSSVEQYF. The rearrangement links TRBV21-1 to TRBJ2-7; the DNA was not compared with TRBD2, the D call given in the table. TRBV21-1 is reported as a pseudogene. The CDR3 extends over 16 amino acids.

Only one count was recorded for this clone. The rearrangement uses TRBV4-2 and TRBJ1-2; D remains ambiguous. Trimming stripped 3 bases from V and 4 bases from J, with 15 bases between. Germline V lookup: CDR1 LGHNA, CDR2 YNFKEQ. The CDR3 contains 15 residues. CDR3 coding DNA: TGTGCCAGCAGCCACGCATCGGTAGGAGCCTATGGCTACACCTTC. Protein: CASSHASVGAYGYTF.

CDR3 residues: CASSADRGDTEAFF. The DNA of the CDR3 is TGTGCCAGCAGTGCGGACAGGGGGGACACTGAAGCTTTCTTT. The chain joins TRBV6-1 to TRBJ1-1; 10 nucleotides agree with TRBD1. The CDR3 is 14 residues long. V trimming: 4 bases; J trimming: 3 bases; junction bases outside the gene matches: 2. CDR1 and CDR2 from the germline V gene are MNHNS and SASEGT.

The rearrangement uses TRBV11-2 and TRBJ2-4, with 9 bases aligning to TRBD1. This CDR3 has 14 residues. The trim removed 5 bases at V and 5 bases at J, leaving 4 bases unmatched. CDR1 and CDR2 (germline): SGHAT, FQNNGV. The DNA for the CDR3 is TGTGCCAGCAGCGCTCGGACAGGGGAAAACATTCAGTACTTC. As protein: CASSARTGENIQYF.

The gene calls are TRBV9 and TRBJ1-2; 8 bases agree with TRBD1. The ends lost 1 base at V and 4 bases at J; junction bases unmatched: 6. CDR3 length: 15 amino acids. Germline V gene data show CDR1 as SGDLS and CDR2 as YYNGEE. This CDR3 reads CASSVTHRGTYGYTF. CDR3 nucleotides: TGTGCCAGCAGCGTAACCCACAGGGGGACCTATGGCTACACCTTC.

The chain recombines TRBV19 with TRBJ2-2, with D maybe TRBD1 (5 bases). CDR1 LNHDA and CDR2 SQIVND come from the germline V gene (reference sequence). The CDR3 has 14 residues. V lost 3 bases to trimming and J lost 6 bases, with 11 bases between them. The CDR3 here is CASSIQGQAGELFF. The CDR3, as DNA: TGTGCCAGTAGTATCCAGGGCCAAGCCGGGGAGCTGTTTTTT.

The V call is TRBV9, the J call TRBJ2-3; D not certain. The germline V and J ends were trimmed by 3 bases and 1 base, with 9 bases remaining between them. CDR1 is SGDLS, CDR2 YYNGEE, per germline. This CDR3 is built from 14 residues. CDR3 coding DNA: TGTGCCAGCAGCGCGAGGAAGGGCACAGATACGCAGTATTTT. Protein sequence: CASSARKGTDTQYF. The whole variable domain, remainder taken from reference TRBV9 and TRBJ2-3, is DSGVTQTPKHLITATGQRVTLRCSPRSGDLSVYWYQQSLDQGLQFLIQYYNGEERAKGNILERFSAQQFPDLHSELNLSSLELGDSALYFCASSARKGTDTQYFGPGTRLTVL.

The chain links TRBV6-5 to TRBJ1-1; a possible D gene is TRBD1 (6 bases). CDR3 length equals 14 residues. Between the trimmed V and J ends, which lost 5 bases and 0 bases, there was a span of 10 bases. The germline gives CDR1 MNHEY, CDR2 SVGAGI. The CDR3 protein is CASSMRGMNTEAFF. The DNA for the CDR3 is TGTGCCAGCAGTATGAGGGGGATGAACACTGAAGCTTTCTTT.

The chain is built from TRBV5-1 and TRBJ2-1, with a weak D call TRBD2 (5 bases). V dropped 7 bases and J dropped 1 base, with 15 bases sitting between them. The CDR3 has 15 residues. Germline values: CDR1 SGHRS, CDR2 YFSETQ. CDR3 coding DNA: TGCGCCAGCTCGCCCCGGGGAGATTCCTACAATGAGCAGTTCTTC. Its protein is CASSPRGDSYNEQFF.

This rearrangement joins TRBV7-8 to TRBJ1-1; 9 positions agree with TRBD1. Germline V gene sequence: CDR1 SGHVS, CDR2 FQNEAQ. The V and J ends lost 3 bases and 4 bases, in that order; junction bases with no gene match: 15. This CDR3 comprises 18 residues. CDR3 sequence: CASSFVGTGREAATEAFF. CDR3 nucleotide sequence: TGTGCCAGCAGCTTTGTCGGGACAGGGAGGGAAGCAGCCACTGAAGCTTTCTTT.

The rearrangement links TRBV11-2 to TRBJ2-7, with D tentatively TRBD1 (6 bases). With 4 bases removed from V and 7 bases from J, the gap between germline ends came to 14 bases. Germline values: CDR1 SGHAT, CDR2 FQNNGV. This CDR3 is built from 13 residues. CDR3 loop: CASSSTEGQEQYF. CDR3 sequence (DNA): TGTGCCAGCAGCTCCACGGAAGGACAGGAGCAGTACTTC.

V usage is TRBV19 and J usage is TRBJ2-7; maybe TRBD1 (6 bases). Deletions cut 2 bases from V and 2 bases from J, with 7 bases between. The CDR3 contains 13 residues. Germline V gene lookup returns CDR1 LNHDA and CDR2 SQIVND (reference sequence). The CDR3 DNA reads as TGTGCCAGTAGTATAACAGGGCCCTACGAGCAGTACTTC. Its protein product is CASSITGPYEQYF.

On this clone itself: Sequence at one end of the junction differs from germline and may be a read error. The chain employs TRBV7-9 and TRBJ1-3; 7 positions match TRBD1. Per the germline V gene, CDR1 is SEHNR and CDR2 is FQNEAQ (reference sequence). The CDR3 totals 15 residues. This CDR3 is CSSSFRTGEGNTIYF. CDR3 nucleotide sequence: TGTTCCAGCAGTTTCAGGACAGGCGAGGGAAACACCATATATTTT. The variable domain in full, completed from reference TRBV7-9 and TRBJ1-3, reads DTGVSQNPRHKITKRGQNVTFRCDPISEHNRLYWYRQTLGQGPEFLTYFQNEAQLEKSRLLSDRFSAERPKGSFSTLEIQRTEQGDSAMYLCSSSFRTGEGNTIYFGEGSWLTVV.

The chain combines TRBV5-4 with TRBJ1-6; 7 positions agree with TRBD1. This CDR3 spans 16 amino acids. With 6 bases clipped from V and 14 bases from J, the junction kept 20 bases outside the gene matches. CDR1 and CDR2 (germline): SGHNT, YYREEE (reference sequence). The CDR3 spells CASTTPSTGQNSTLHF. The DNA of the CDR3 is TGTGCCAGCACCACACCCTCGACAGGGCAGAATTCGACCCTCCACTTT.

V and J are TRBV6-5 and TRBJ2-1, with 10 bases identical to TRBD2. CDR1 is MNHEY and CDR2 is SVGAGI in the germline V gene. The CDR3 spans 15 residues. The J segment lost 3 bases and the V segment lost 6 bases, leaving 5 bases of the junction unmatched. The CDR3 DNA sequence: TGTGCCAGCAGCCTGAGCGGGGGGGTCTACAATGAGCAGTTCTTC. It specifies CASSLSGGVYNEQFF.

Details on this clone: One end of the junction fails to match germline, which may point to a read error. This chain uses TRBV7-7 with TRBJ2-7; D is possibly TRBD2 (6 bases). The CDR3 runs to 13 residues. Germline values: CDR1 SSHAT, CDR2 FNYEAQ (reference sequence). DNA for the CDR3: TGTGCTAGCAGCCGGGACTTATACTACGAGCAGTACTTC. Translation gives CASSRDLYYEQYF.